The 30 T cell receptor beta chains below all came from one sample that was sequenced in a study of cytomegalovirus exposure and HLA in healthy donors. The PCR contained 60 Vbeta and 13 Jbeta primers. Repertoires were generated with immunoSEQ multiplex PCR, while TCRdb's copy carries only in-frame clones and drops some. The sample consists of some 190,000 clones, 75% to 80% of them appearing once. Sequencing was carried out using PBMCs. These receptor sequences come from a woman in her twenties or thirties in good health and CMV-seropositive.

This chain links TRBV28 with TRBJ1-6; 8 nucleotides line up with TRBD1. CDR1 is MDHEN and CDR2 is SYDVKM in the germline V gene. The CDR3 spans 12 residues. Trimming took 10 bases from V and 9 from J; bases not matched to a gene: 5. CDR3 coding DNA: TGTGCCATGGGGACAGGCTTTTCACCCCTCCACTTT. Its translation: CAMGTGFSPLHF.

The rearrangement joins TRBV4-3 to TRBJ2-4, with 9 bases lining up with TRBD1. V was clipped by 3 bases and J by 2 bases; unmatched bases: 8. The CDR3 covers 17 residues. Germline values: CDR1 LGHNA, CDR2 YSLEER. For the CDR3, the DNA is TGCGCCAGCAGCCAGGCTAGGGACAGGGATTCCAAAAACATTCAGTACTTC. This codes for CASSQARDRDSKNIQYF.

This clone was observed a single time. The V and J genes are TRBV2 and TRBJ2-2, with 9 bases aligning to TRBD2. The germline V gene has CDR1 SNHLY and CDR2 FYNNEI. This CDR3 comprises 14 residues. V trimming: 7 bases; J trimming: 2 bases; junction bases outside the gene matches: 2. The DNA of the CDR3 is TGTGCCAGCACTAGCGGGATAAACACCGGGGAGCTGTTTTTT. This gives the protein CASTSGINTGELFF.

This rearrangement joins TRBV4-3 to TRBJ2-1; D unclear. Germline V gene data show CDR1 as LGHNA and CDR2 as YSLEER. Trimming cost V 0 bases and J 4 bases, with 10 bases left between them. This CDR3 spans 15 amino acids. In nucleotides, the CDR3 is TGCGCCAGCAGCCAAGATGAATCAGGTTACAATGAGCAGTTCTTC. Amino acid sequence: CASSQDESGYNEQFF.

The chain joins TRBV27 to TRBJ2-3; 11 bases line up with TRBD2. Germline assignment: CDR1 MNHEY and CDR2 SMNVEV (reference sequence). V shed 4 bases and J 2 bases; nucleotides not matched to a gene: 5. This CDR3 spans 16 amino acids. CDR3 bases: TGTGCCAGCAGTTCCCTGACTAGCGGGGCCACAGATACGCAGTATTTT. It translates to CASSSLTSGATDTQYF.

This clone has just one count. The rearrangement joins TRBV5-4 to TRBJ2-1, with D maybe TRBD2 (6 bases). Trimming cost V 3 bases and J 7 bases, with 20 bases left between them. From germline, CDR1 is SGHNT and CDR2 YYREEE (reference sequence). The CDR3 extends over 16 amino acids. Here the CDR3 reads CASSWQGGATGNEQFF. The CDR3 DNA follows: TGTGCCAGCAGCTGGCAGGGCGGGGCGACGGGGAATGAGCAGTTCTTC.

The chain couples TRBV30 to TRBJ2-1, with 9 bases aligning to TRBD1. V was pared by 2 bases and J by 1 base, with 3 bases of the junction left unmatched. This CDR3 contains 15 residues. In germline, CDR1 is GTSNPN, CDR2 SVGIG (reference sequence). This CDR3 is CAWSLGTGSYNEQFF. The CDR3 DNA sequence: TGTGCCTGGAGTTTGGGGACAGGGTCCTACAATGAGCAGTTCTTC.

This clone was observed a single time. The chain carries TRBV5-1 and TRBJ2-1, with 7 bases aligning to TRBD1. Germline values: CDR1 SGHRS, CDR2 YFSETQ. V lost 0 bases, J lost 4 bases, and 4 bases stayed unmatched. This CDR3 has 15 amino acids. CDR3 in amino acids: CASSLVGGPYNEQFF. The CDR3 DNA follows: TGCGCCAGCAGCTTGGTAGGGGGCCCTTACAATGAGCAGTTCTTC.

This clone was found a few times. This chain joins TRBV7-9 and TRBJ2-7, with D perhaps matching TRBD2 (5 bases). Trimming took off 0 bases at V and 4 bases at J, with 10 bases between the two ends. Germline CDR1 SEHNR, CDR2 FQNEAQ (reference sequence). The CDR3 has 14 amino acids. CDR3 nucleotide sequence: TGTGCCAGCAGCTTAGCTCGCACGGGGTACGAGCAGTACTTC. It yields the protein CASSLARTGYEQYF.

The V call is TRBV5-6, the J call TRBJ2-1; a weak D match, TRBD2 (5 bases). The ends were cut back, 2 bases at V and 3 bases at J, with 9 bases in the middle. The CDR3 consists of 14 residues. Germline V gives CDR1 SGHDT, CDR2 YYEEEE. In DNA, the CDR3 is TGTGCCAGCAGCTTTAGGGCGGGCTACAATGAGCAGTTCTTC. Translated, it gives CASSFRAGYNEQFF.

The chain is built from TRBV27 and TRBJ2-7; TRBD1 aligns across 9 bases. V was pared by 6 bases and J by 3 bases, with 12 bases of the junction left unmatched. The CDR3 has 16 residues. Per germline, CDR1 MNHEY and CDR2 SMNVEV (reference sequence). The CDR3 nucleotides are TGTGCCAGCAGCATAAACACTGGGACAGGGCTCTACGAGCAGTACTTC. This codes for CASSINTGTGLYEQYF.

This clone was detected once. The CDR3: CAIRARGGLAATDTQYF. The CDR3 DNA follows: TGTGCCATCAGGGCCCGGGGGGGACTAGCGGCCACAGATACGCAGTATTTT. V gene TRBV10-3 combines with J gene TRBJ2-3; 11 nucleotides line up with TRBD2. Germline V CDR1 and CDR2: ENHRY, SYGVKD. V trimming: 6 bases; J trimming: 2 bases; junction bases outside the gene matches: 10. The CDR3 consists of 17 residues.

This chain uses TRBV4-3 with TRBJ2-2; TRBD2 agrees at 12 bases. V lost 1 base and J lost 5; bases outside the gene matches: 8. Germline CDR1 reads LGHNA; CDR2 reads YSLEER. This CDR3 contains 18 residues. CDR3 in DNA: TGCGCCAGCAGCCAAGTTGGTTGGACTAGCGGGGTGACCGGGGAGCTGTTTTTT. Its translation is CASSQVGWTSGVTGELFF.

The CDR3 nucleotides are TGTGCCAGCAGTTACAACGGGTACACAGATACGCAGTATTTT. Encoded protein: CASSYNGYTDTQYF. V usage is TRBV6-5 and J usage is TRBJ2-3; no reliable D call. Per the germline V gene, CDR1 is MNHEY and CDR2 is SVGAGI. The V end was cut by 2 bases, the J end by 2 bases, with 8 bases between. The CDR3 sequence is 14 residues long.

The rearrangement uses TRBV10-3 and TRBJ2-7; D not resolved. The V and J ends lost 6 bases and 3 bases respectively, with 6 bases between them. Germline V gene data show CDR1 as ENHRY and CDR2 as SYGVKD. This CDR3 contains 11 residues. DNA of the CDR3: TGTGCCATCAGGAGTAACTACGAGCAGTACTTC. Translated, it gives CAIRSNYEQYF.

V gene TRBV7-3 combines with J gene TRBJ1-5, with no clear D. CDR3 length equals 15 residues. Germline assignment: CDR1 SGHTA and CDR2 FQGTGA. Trimming stripped 6 bases from V and 1 base from J, with 13 bases between. The chain's CDR3 is CASSSGNSSNQPQHF. In nucleotides, the CDR3 is TGTGCCAGCAGTTCCGGTAATTCAAGCAATCAGCCCCAGCATTTT.

The chain combines TRBV7-9 with TRBJ2-3, with 10 bases that match TRBD1. The CDR3 extends over 14 amino acids. Per the germline V gene, CDR1 is SEHNR and CDR2 is FQNEAQ (reference sequence). V lost 5 bases and J lost 3; bases outside the gene matches: 2. CDR3 sequence (DNA): TGTGCCAGCAGCCCGGGACAGGGGACAGATACGCAGTATTTT. This codes for CASSPGQGTDTQYF.

V and J are TRBV27 and TRBJ2-3; 9 positions match TRBD1. CDR3 size: 14 residues. Germline-derived CDR1 and CDR2 are MNHEY and SMNVEV (reference sequence). Trimming removed 5 bases from V and 4 bases from J; junction bases left unmatched: 4. CDR3 loop: CASSPHRGPDTQYF. The CDR3, as DNA: TGTGCCAGCAGTCCGCACAGGGGGCCAGATACGCAGTATTTT.

The V gene is TRBV4-3, the J gene TRBJ2-1, with 8 positions matching TRBD2. CDR3 length equals 15 residues. The V gene end was trimmed by 4 bases and the J gene end by 3 bases; junction bases not matched to a gene: 5. In germline, CDR1 is LGHNA, CDR2 YSLEER. The CDR3, as DNA: TGCGCCAGCAGCCTCGGACTAGCTTTCTACAATGAGCAGTTCTTC. Protein sequence: CASSLGLAFYNEQFF.

The V call is TRBV7-9, the J call TRBJ1-3; TRBD1 is a possible D gene (6 bases). The CDR3 contains 15 residues. Germline CDR1 and CDR2: SEHNR and FQNEAQ (reference sequence). Between the trimmed V and J ends, which lost 2 bases and 4 bases, there was a span of 12 bases. The CDR3 DNA reads as TGTGCCAGCAGCTTATATTCCGACAGGGGAAACACCATATATTTT. As protein: CASSLYSDRGNTIYF.

The chain combines TRBV6-5 with TRBJ1-2; TRBD1 aligns across 7 bases. The CDR3 is made up of 13 amino acids. CDR1 is MNHEY and CDR2 is SVGAGI in the germline V gene. With V trimmed by 7 bases and J by 7 bases, 9 bases remained unmatched. CDR3 in DNA: TGTGCCAGCACTACCGGGACAGCTGGTGGCTACACCTTC. It encodes CASTTGTAGGYTF.

The chain recombines TRBV28 with TRBJ1-4; TRBD1 matches at 7 bases. The CDR3 is made up of 15 amino acids. Germline values: CDR1 MDHEN, CDR2 SYDVKM. V gave up 3 bases and J gave up 7 bases; unmatched junction bases: 8. Here the CDR3 reads CASSLPGTEIEKLFF. The CDR3 nucleotides read TGTGCCAGCAGTTTGCCCGGGACAGAGATTGAAAAACTGTTTTTT.

V is TRBV27 and J is TRBJ2-4; 7 bases agree with TRBD2. Germline values: CDR1 MNHEY, CDR2 SMNVEV (reference sequence). The CDR3 sequence is 16 residues long. J lost 0 bases, V lost 3 bases, and 5 bases had no gene match. CDR3 amino acids: CASSLTGGLAKNIQYF. The DNA for the CDR3 is TGTGCCAGCAGTTTGACGGGGGGACTAGCCAAAAACATTCAGTACTTC.

The V gene is TRBV4-2, the J gene TRBJ2-1, with D perhaps matching TRBD1 (5 bases). CDR3 length: 17 residues. V dropped 0 bases and J dropped 4 bases, with 16 bases sitting between them. Germline V gives CDR1 LGHNA, CDR2 YNFKEQ. The CDR3 loop reads CASSQDQIEGVYNEQFF. The CDR3 nucleotides are TGTGCCAGCAGCCAAGATCAAATAGAAGGGGTTTACAATGAGCAGTTCTTC.

The chain's CDR3 is CASSFSSGRGTDTQYF. CDR3 in DNA: TGTGCCAGCAGCTTCTCCAGCGGGAGAGGCACAGATACGCAGTATTTT. The chain is built from TRBV11-3 and TRBJ2-3; 8 bases line up with TRBD2. V shed 3 bases, J shed 1 base, and the junction held 6 bases outside the gene matches. Germline V gives CDR1 SGHNT, CDR2 YENEEA. The CDR3 is 16 amino acids.

The V gene is TRBV4-3, the J gene TRBJ1-6; D is perhaps TRBD1 (6 bases). Trimming pared 2 bases from V and 7 bases from J, leaving 12 bases between. From germline, CDR1 is LGHNA and CDR2 YSLEER. This CDR3 has 15 amino acids. As DNA, the CDR3 is TGCGCCAGCAGCCAAACAGGGTTTGGCAATTCACCCCTCCACTTT. This sequence encodes CASSQTGFGNSPLHF.

The J gene is TRBJ2-3, the V gene TRBV7-3; D remains unclear. The CDR3 length is 16 residues. The germline V gene has CDR1 SGHTA and CDR2 FQGTGA. V lost 5 bases, J lost 0 bases, and 15 bases lay in between. For the CDR3, the DNA is TGTGCCAGCAGCGGGTACAGAGTCACTAGCACAGATACGCAGTATTTT. Protein sequence: CASSGYRVTSTDTQYF.

The V call is TRBV9, the J call TRBJ2-3; D is possibly TRBD2 (5 bases). Deletions cut 4 bases from V and 1 base from J, with 13 bases between. Germline loops: CDR1 SGDLS, CDR2 YYNGEE. The CDR3 is 15 amino acids. The CDR3 protein is CASSHRSGGTDTQYF. In nucleotides, the CDR3 is TGTGCCAGCAGCCATAGGTCCGGGGGCACAGATACGCAGTATTTT.

The gene calls are TRBV7-2 and TRBJ2-3; 11 nucleotides line up with TRBD2. The CDR3 covers 16 residues. The V segment lost 5 bases and the J segment 4 bases; nucleotides outside the gene matches: 8. The V gene's germline CDR1 is SGHTA and CDR2 FQGNSA. The CDR3 region has the DNA TGTGCCAGCAGCCGACCTTCTAGCGGGAGGTCAGATACGCAGTATTTT. As protein: CASSRPSSGRSDTQYF.

The rearrangement links TRBV19 to TRBJ1-1; no reliable D call. The CDR3 is 16 residues long. Germline lookup yields CDR1 LNHDA and CDR2 SQIVND (reference sequence). V was trimmed by 1 base and J by 4 bases, leaving 16 bases between them. CDR3 sequence (DNA): TGTGCCAGTAGTATAGGCACTCGGTTTGAGGGCACTGAAGCTTTCTTT. It encodes CASSIGTRFEGTEAFF.